This T cell receptor (beta chain) was captured by sequencing in a study of patients and donors after allogeneic stem cell transplantation. This clonotype was recorded a few times. V lost 1 base, J lost 2 bases, and 14 bases lay in between. Looked up from germline, CDR1 is SGDLS and CDR2 is YYNGEE. CDR3 length: 16 residues. TCRdb passed the RT-PCR reads through MiXCR, listing each CDR3 protein once. The data show about 160,000 distinct CDR3 sequences, approximately 37% seen once. The rearrangement uses TRBV9 and TRBJ2-3, with D uncertain. Sequenced input: blood, either unsorted or a sorted T cell fraction (not recorded which). The source is a human donor who was either an allogeneic HSCT recipient or a stem cell or donor lymphocyte infusion donor (not recorded which). It is not recorded whose cells these are; they may come from a transplant donor. CDR3 coding DNA: TGTGCCAGCAGCGTAAAAGGGCGCCCGGACACAGATACGCAGTATTTT. Translated: CASSVKGRPDTDTQYF.